The T cell receptor (beta chain) described here comes from a study of control samples from healthy donors and cancer patients. TCRdb's table, derived via immunoSEQ multiplex PCR, lists solely in-frame clones and lacks some. The sample contains just under 60,000 clones, roughly 90% of which appear only once. This clone occurred once. The CDR3 contains 15 residues. V was clipped by 4 bases and J by 3 bases, with 14 bases between them. CDR1 is KGHSH and CDR2 is LQKENI in the germline V gene. The TCR was taken from a man aged 35-49 years with colorectal cancer. Sequencing was carried out using PBMCs. This chain links TRBV18 with TRBJ2-3; possibly TRBD2 for D (5 bases). This chain's CDR3 is CASSQRERKTDTQYF. The CDR3 nucleotides are TGTGCCAGCTCACAGAGGGAGCGGAAGACAGATACGCAGTATTTT.